Given below is one TCR beta chain in context. Clones were sequenced by immunoSEQ multiplex PCR, and TCRdb holds only the in-frame ones, with some missing. Found here are around 100,000 clones, roughly 88% of them singletons; the top ten hold more than 5.5%. Germline CDR1 SQVTM, CDR2 ANQGSEA. The CDR3 runs 13 residues. Losses at the gene ends were 7 bases for V and 8 bases for J; bases not matched to a gene: 12. This entry is derived from a study of identifying expanded T cells in peripheral blood. During the collection period, no donor immune events like infections were recorded. This clonotype originated in a person aged 18-70 years in good health. The sample comprised blood. This sequence joins TRBV29-1 and TRBJ1-2; 8 positions agree with TRBD1. The CDR3 sequence is CSGFQGAQGGYTF. The CDR3 bases are TGCAGCGGATTTCAGGGGGCCCAGGGAGGCTACACCTTC.